This T cell receptor beta chain was recovered during a study of sequential checkpoint blockade in melanoma. On the study more broadly: First-line arms were nivolumab then ipilimumab, or the reverse, randomized 1:1. Maintenance nivolumab came after either treatment sequence.

Profiling relied on immunoSEQ multiplex PCR, and the TCRdb table lists in-frame clones only, not all of them. The sample holds 13,000 or so clones; less than 75% are singletons and the top ten take about 25%. This CDR3 contains 14 residues. Germline CDR1 MNHEY, CDR2 SVGAGI. Trimming shortened V by 6 bases and J by 8 bases, and 19 bases separated the two germline ends. Sample treatment: randomized to nivolumab then ipilimumab (arm A) or the reverse (arm B). None of the patients previously received DNA-damaging chemotherapy. Sorted cells were live CD3+CD8+, lacking CD19 and CD56, from PBMCs. The sample here was CD8+ T cells sorted from blood (inferred from file names), taken from a patient given nivolumab and ipilimumab in sequence. V is TRBV6-5 and J is TRBJ1-2, with D possibly being TRBD1 (6 bases). This TCR came from a human donor with melanoma. Written as DNA, the CDR3 is TGTGCCAGCAGCTCCCAAGGGGGGGGAGGCGGCTACACCTTC. Its protein is CASSSQGGGGGYTF.